This T cell receptor (beta chain) is drawn from a study of patients and donors after allogeneic stem cell transplantation (dated by TCRdb to 2020 to 2022). To note about this clonotype: Its target antigen remains unknown. Base qualities are not provided; no much larger clone lies one nucleotide away.

The library relied on RT-PCR. These reads were obtained on a NextSeq 550. TCRdb reanalyzed the raw reads on its own, using fastp at Q25 for trimming and MiXCR for clone calling, and kept in-frame beta chains. Merged by CDR3 protein, the rows form single entries marked with the most common genes and DNA. The table for this sample lists some 92,000 distinct CDR3 sequences; 40% to 60% of them were counted only once. The ten largest clones add up to approximately 66% of the sample. Counted from cysteine to phenylalanine, this CDR3 has 14 amino acids. The sequence is cut down to CDR3 DNA, 42 bases in frame from base 1. Deletion took 3 bases off V and 2 bases off J, with a span of 9 bases between the germline ends.

This TCR derives from a human donor who was either an allogeneic HSCT recipient or a stem cell or donor lymphocyte infusion donor (not recorded which). It is not recorded whose cells these are; they may come from a transplant donor. The sample consisted of blood, either unsorted or a sorted T cell fraction (not recorded which). Rearrangement joined TRBV12-3 or TRBV12-4 to TRBJ2-3, with a tentative D gene TRBD1 over 6 matching bases. CDR3 region: CASSLSGATDTQYF. In nucleotides, the sequence is TGTGCCAGCAGTTTGTCAGGGGCCACAGATACGCAGTATTTT.